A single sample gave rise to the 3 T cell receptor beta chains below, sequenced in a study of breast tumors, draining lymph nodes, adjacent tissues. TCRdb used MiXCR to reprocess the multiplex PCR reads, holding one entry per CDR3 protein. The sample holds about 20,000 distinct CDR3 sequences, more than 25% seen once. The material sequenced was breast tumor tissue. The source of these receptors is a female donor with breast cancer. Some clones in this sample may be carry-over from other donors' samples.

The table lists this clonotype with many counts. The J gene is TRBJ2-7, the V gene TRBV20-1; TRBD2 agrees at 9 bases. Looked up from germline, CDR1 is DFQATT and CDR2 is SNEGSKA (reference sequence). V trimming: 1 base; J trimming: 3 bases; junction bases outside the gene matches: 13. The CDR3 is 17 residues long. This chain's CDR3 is CSARVTGFPSGIYEQYF. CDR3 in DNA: TGCAGTGCTAGAGTGACAGGGTTCCCTAGCGGGATCTACGAGCAGTACTTC.

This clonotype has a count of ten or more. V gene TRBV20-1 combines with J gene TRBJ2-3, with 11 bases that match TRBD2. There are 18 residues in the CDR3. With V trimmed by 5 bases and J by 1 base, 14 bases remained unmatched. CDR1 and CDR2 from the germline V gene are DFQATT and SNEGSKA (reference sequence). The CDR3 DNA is TGCAGTGCTCCCCCACTAGCGGGAGTGTCAGGTCGCACAGATACGCAGTATTTT. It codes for CSAPPLAGVSGRTDTQYF.

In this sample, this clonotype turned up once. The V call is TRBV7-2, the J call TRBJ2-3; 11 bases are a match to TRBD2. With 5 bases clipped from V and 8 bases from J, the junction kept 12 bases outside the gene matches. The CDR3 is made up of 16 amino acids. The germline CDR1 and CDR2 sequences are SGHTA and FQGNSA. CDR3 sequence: CASSLRELAGAGTQYF. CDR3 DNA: TGTGCCAGCAGCCTCCGAGAACTAGCGGGGGCGGGTACGCAGTATTTT. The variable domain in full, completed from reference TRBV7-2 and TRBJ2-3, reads GAGVSQSPSNKVTEKGKDVELRCDPISGHTALYWYRQSLGQGLEFLIYFQGNSAPDKSGLPSDRFSAERTGGSVSTLTIQRTQQEDSAVYLCASSLRELAGAGTQYFGPGTRLTVL.